A single TCR beta chain is shown here with its context. Its antigen remains unidentified. The entry originates in a study of radiation and T cells in renal cell carcinoma. Looking at the study overall: Nephrectomy followed 15 Gy stereotactic body radiation by 4 weeks. Study-level results: In blood, top tumor clones expanded by 2 weeks, shrinking by 4.

Time point denoted: blood 2 weeks post-SBRT. Treatment noted: 15 Gy SBRT to primary tumor, nephrectomy 4 weeks later. The patient's renal cell carcinoma had clear cell pathology. The method was immunoSEQ multiplex PCR; TCRdb's version includes in-frame clones alone and lacks a portion of them. The sample includes approximately 79,000 clones, over 80% seen only once; the top ten take less than 7%. The ends were cut back, 0 bases at V and 0 bases at J, with 7 bases in the middle. This CDR3 comprises 15 residues. From germline, CDR1 is SGHRS and CDR2 YFSETQ. This sample comprised blood, obtained from a patient whose treatment included radiotherapy and nephrectomy. This sequence was found in a man aged 60-69 years with renal cell carcinoma. The chain joins TRBV5-1 to TRBJ2-1; D perhaps matches TRBD2 (5 bases). CDR3 loop: CASSLAGSSYNEQFF. CDR3 sequence (DNA): TGCGCCAGCAGCTTGGCGGGGAGCTCCTACAATGAGCAGTTCTTC.